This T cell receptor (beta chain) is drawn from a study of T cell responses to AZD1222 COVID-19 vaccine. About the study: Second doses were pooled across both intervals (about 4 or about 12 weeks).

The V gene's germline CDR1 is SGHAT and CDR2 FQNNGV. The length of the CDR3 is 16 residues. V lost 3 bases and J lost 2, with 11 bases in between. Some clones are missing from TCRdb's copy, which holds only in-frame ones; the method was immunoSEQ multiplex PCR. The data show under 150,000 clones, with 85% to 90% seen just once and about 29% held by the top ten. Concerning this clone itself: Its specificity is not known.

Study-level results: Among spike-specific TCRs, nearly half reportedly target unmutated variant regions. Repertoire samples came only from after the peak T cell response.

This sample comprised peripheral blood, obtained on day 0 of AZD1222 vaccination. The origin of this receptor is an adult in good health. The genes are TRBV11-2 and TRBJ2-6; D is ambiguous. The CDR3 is CASSFNNGAGANVLTF. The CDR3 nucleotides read TGTGCCAGCAGCTTTAATAATGGGGCTGGGGCCAACGTCCTGACTTTC.